These 13 T cell receptor beta chains were all obtained from the same sample, sequenced in a study of blood T cell repertoires in COVID-19. TCRdb keeps only in-frame clones here, not all; method: immunoSEQ multiplex PCR. The sample contains 55,000 to 90,000 clones, about nine tenths of which appear only once. Sequencing used peripheral blood. Receptors were obtained from a human donor with active COVID-19. The donor label of this sample is uncertain.

Details on this clone: The sample has other DNA sequences that encode this CDR3 too. This sequence joins TRBV25-1 and TRBJ2-1, with TRBD2 identical over 8 bases. CDR1 is MGHDK, CDR2 SYGVNS, per germline. This CDR3 contains 14 residues. Unmatched junction bases numbered 3, after V lost 1 base and J lost 7 bases. DNA of the CDR3: TGTGCCAGCAGTGAATCGGGGGGGTGGAATGAGCAGTTCTTC. Translated: CASSESGGWNEQFF.

The chain has TRBV19 and TRBJ2-2; tentatively, D is TRBD1 (6 bases). Germline CDR1 and CDR2: LNHDA and SQIVND (reference sequence). This CDR3 contains 16 residues. V was clipped by 3 bases and J by 4 bases, with 15 bases between them. The CDR3 nucleotides are TGTGCCAGTAGTATTACCCGACAGGCTCCCACCGGGGAGCTGTTTTTT. It encodes CASSITRQAPTGELFF.

The J gene is TRBJ2-3, the V gene TRBV28; TRBD2 is a possible D gene (7 bases). The germline V gene has CDR1 MDHEN and CDR2 SYDVKM. Deletions cut 5 bases from V and 4 bases from J, with 19 bases between. The CDR3 sequence is 16 residues long. The CDR3 loop is CASSPSGGGTADTQYF. The CDR3 DNA reads as TGTGCCAGCAGTCCTAGCGGAGGGGGAACCGCAGATACGCAGTATTTT.

The J gene is TRBJ2-2, the V gene TRBV11-2, with 8 bases that match TRBD1. There are 14 residues in the CDR3. After removal of 6 bases from V and 2 bases from J, the junction contained 2 bases not matched to a gene. In germline, CDR1 is SGHAT, CDR2 FQNNGV. CDR3: CASRDRVNTGELFF. CDR3 DNA: TGTGCCAGCAGGGACAGGGTTAACACCGGGGAGCTGTTTTTT.

CDR3 bases: TGTGCCAGCAGCTCCAGGACAGGGGGTACTGAAGCTTTCTTT. This encodes CASSSRTGGTEAFF. The rearrangement links TRBV3-1 (or the pseudogene TRBV3-2) to TRBJ1-1, with 10 bases lining up with TRBD1. The CDR3 is 14 amino acids. V lost 5 bases to trimming and J lost 5 bases; unmatched junction nucleotides: 5. CDR1 is LGHDT and CDR2 is YNNKEL in the germline V gene (reference sequence).

This clone was recorded once. The chain links TRBV19 to TRBJ2-7; 9 nucleotides match TRBD1. Trimming took 5 bases from V and 4 from J; bases not matched to a gene: 6. This CDR3 has 14 amino acids. Germline V lookup: CDR1 LNHDA, CDR2 SQIVND (reference sequence). The CDR3 region has the DNA TGTGCCAGTAGTCACACGGACAGGGGATACGAGCAGTACTTC. It encodes CASSHTDRGYEQYF.

The chain joins TRBV28 to TRBJ1-5; the match to TRBD1 covers 8 bases. The junction had 3 bases not matched to a gene; V was cut back by 2 bases and J by 3 bases. This CDR3 has 15 residues. Germline V gives CDR1 MDHEN, CDR2 SYDVKM. For the CDR3, the DNA is TGTGCCAGCAGTTTAGGGACAGGATACAATCAGCCCCAGCATTTT. This translates into CASSLGTGYNQPQHF.

This chain uses TRBV19 with TRBJ2-1; D unresolved. The germline V and J ends were trimmed by 4 bases and 9 bases, with 7 bases remaining between them. CDR3 length: 11 amino acids. The germline gives CDR1 LNHDA, CDR2 SQIVND (reference sequence). DNA for the CDR3: TGTGCCAGTAGTACGAGTCGTGAGCAGTTCTTC. The encoded protein is CASSTSREQFF.

The V gene is TRBV28, the J gene TRBJ2-2; 12 bases are shared with TRBD1. V trimming: 7 bases; J trimming: 8 bases; junction bases outside the gene matches: 11. The CDR3 loop spans 16 amino acids. Looked up from germline, CDR1 is MDHEN and CDR2 is SYDVKM. The CDR3 nucleotides are TGTGCCAGCACCGGCCGGGACAGGGGGCTATCGGGGGAGCTGTTTTTT. Translation: CASTGRDRGLSGELFF.

This clone came up once. The chain joins TRBV6-6 to TRBJ1-2, with a tentative D call TRBD1 (6 bases). V dropped 4 bases and J dropped 8 bases, with 20 bases sitting between them. CDR1 MNHNY and CDR2 SVGAGI come from the germline V gene (reference sequence). The CDR3 has 15 amino acids. DNA for the CDR3: TGTGCCAGCAGTTCGCCAGGGGTGCCCTTGGGGGGCTACACCTTC. This codes for CASSSPGVPLGGYTF.

This clone came up once. The rearrangement joins TRBV7-9 to TRBJ1-5, with 9 positions matching TRBD1. Germline-derived CDR1 and CDR2 are SEHNR and FQNEAQ (reference sequence). This CDR3 has 15 residues. Trimming at V came to 5 bases and at J to 7 bases, leaving 9 bases not matched to a gene. Here the CDR3 DNA reads TGTGCCAGCAGCCAGGGGGGGACAGGGACGCAGCCCCAGCATTTT. Amino acids: CASSQGGTGTQPQHF.

The rearrangement links TRBV19 to TRBJ1-5; D uncertain. V dropped 7 bases and J dropped 0 bases, with 16 bases sitting between them. The CDR3 runs to 16 residues. CDR1 is LNHDA and CDR2 is SQIVND in the germline V gene (reference sequence). In DNA, the CDR3 is TGTGCCAGTACCACCCACGGCCGAGGTAGCAATCAGCCCCAGCATTTT. Protein sequence: CASTTHGRGSNQPQHF. The whole variable domain, filled in from reference TRBV19 and TRBJ1-5, reads DGGITQSPKYLFRKEGQNVTLSCEQNLNHDAMYWYRQDPGQGLRLIYYSQIVNDFQKGDIAEGYSVSREKKESFPLTVTSAQKNPTAFYLCASTTHGRGSNQPQHFGDGTRLSIL.

The chain is built from TRBV28 and TRBJ2-3; TRBD2 aligns across 11 bases. Looked up from germline, CDR1 is MDHEN and CDR2 is SYDVKM. This CDR3 has 17 amino acids. After removal of 4 bases from V and 0 bases from J, the junction contained 6 bases not matched to a gene. The CDR3 loop is CASSSYGLAGSTDTQYF. The CDR3 DNA is TGTGCCAGCAGTTCCTACGGACTAGCGGGCAGCACAGATACGCAGTATTTT.